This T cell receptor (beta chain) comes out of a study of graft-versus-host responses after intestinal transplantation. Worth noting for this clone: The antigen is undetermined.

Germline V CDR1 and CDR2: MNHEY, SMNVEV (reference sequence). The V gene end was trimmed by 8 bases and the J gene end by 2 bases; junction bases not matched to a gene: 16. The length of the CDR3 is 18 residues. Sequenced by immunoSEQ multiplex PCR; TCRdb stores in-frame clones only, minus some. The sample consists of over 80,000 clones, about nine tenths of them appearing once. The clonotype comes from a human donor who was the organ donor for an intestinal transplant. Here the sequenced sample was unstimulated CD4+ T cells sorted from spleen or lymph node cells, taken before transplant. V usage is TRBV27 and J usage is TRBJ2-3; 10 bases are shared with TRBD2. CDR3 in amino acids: CASHPATWTSGLTDTQYF. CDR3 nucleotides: TGTGCCAGCCATCCAGCGACCTGGACTAGCGGACTCACAGATACGCAGTATTTT.